Below are 22 T cell receptor beta chains sequenced from a single sample in a study of blood T cell repertoires in COVID-19. Produced via immunoSEQ multiplex PCR; TCRdb's table is partial and in-frame only. Of over 150,000 clones listed, around 84% are singletons. Sequencing used PBMCs or T cells enriched from blood (not recorded which). These TCRs come from a man aged 45 to 65 who had recovered from COVID-19.

This clone was observed many times. The V call is TRBV7-9, the J call TRBJ1-2; 9 nucleotides align to TRBD1. V dropped 7 bases and J dropped 0; count of bases not matched to a gene: 6. Germline CDR1 and CDR2: SEHNR and FQNEAQ (reference sequence). The CDR3 is 15 residues long. DNA of the CDR3: TGTGCCAGCAACGACGGACAGGGGCCTAACTATGGCTACACCTTC. It yields the protein CASNDGQGPNYGYTF.

The chain has TRBV19 and TRBJ1-2; D gene uncertain. This CDR3 region has 16 residues. Trimming removed 3 bases from V and 1 base from J, with 15 bases in between. Germline values: CDR1 LNHDA, CDR2 SQIVND (reference sequence). CDR3 bases: TGTGCCAGTAGTATTTCGGGCGTACTAGTTAACTATGGCTACACCTTC. This codes for CASSISGVLVNYGYTF.

The J gene is TRBJ1-4, the V gene TRBV5-5; D perhaps matches TRBD1 (6 bases). From germline, CDR1 is SGHKS and CDR2 YYEKEE (reference sequence). CDR3 length: 16 amino acids. V shed 4 bases and J shed 0 bases, with 13 bases lying between them. CDR3 sequence: CASSGGRVATNEKLFF. The CDR3 DNA reads TGTGCCAGCAGCGGGGGCCGCGTTGCAACTAATGAAAAACTGTTTTTT.

This clone was detected once. The chain is built from TRBV25-1 and TRBJ2-1; possibly TRBD1 for D (5 bases). The CDR3 loop spans 14 amino acids. Germline V CDR1 and CDR2: MGHDK, SYGVNS. The germline V and J ends were trimmed by 4 bases and 4 bases, with 11 bases remaining between them. CDR3 sequence reads: CASSVDRPYNEQFF. CDR3 DNA sequence: TGTGCCAGCAGTGTTGACAGACCGTACAATGAGCAGTTCTTC.

V is TRBV28 and J is TRBJ1-3; D uncertain. Trimming left V 5 bases short and J 0 bases short, with 8 bases between. The CDR3 loop spans 14 amino acids. CDR1 and CDR2 from the germline V gene are MDHEN and SYDVKM. CDR3 region: CASSLLNSGNTIYF. In DNA form, the CDR3 reads TGTGCCAGCAGTCTCCTAAACTCTGGAAACACCATATATTTT.

J is TRBJ2-5 and V is TRBV24-1; no clear D gene. Trimming removed 4 bases from V and 1 base from J, with 12 bases in between. The CDR3 runs 15 residues. Germline V gives CDR1 KGHDR, CDR2 SFDVKD. CDR3 residues: CATSDPTAPQETQYF. The CDR3 nucleotides are TGTGCCACCAGTGACCCTACAGCACCCCAAGAGACCCAGTACTTC.

This sequence joins TRBV7-2 and TRBJ1-1; the D is unclear. V lost 5 bases to trimming and J lost 0 bases, with 7 bases between them. The CDR3 has 13 amino acids. CDR1 and CDR2 (germline): SGHTA, FQGNSA. Here the CDR3 reads CASSKNLNTEAFF. CDR3 DNA: TGTGCCAGCAGCAAAAACTTGAACACTGAAGCTTTCTTT. The full variable domain, completed using reference TRBV7-2 and TRBJ1-1, is GAGVSQSPSNKVTEKGKDVELRCDPISGHTALYWYRQSLGQGLEFLIYFQGNSAPDKSGLPSDRFSAERTGGSVSTLTIQRTQQEDSAVYLCASSKNLNTEAFFGQGTRLTVV.

This clone was seen only once. V usage is TRBV7-8 and J usage is TRBJ1-4; D possibly corresponds to TRBD1 (5 bases). Trimming pared 6 bases from V and 11 bases from J, leaving 19 bases between. Germline assignment: CDR1 SGHVS and CDR2 FQNEAQ. The CDR3 runs to 14 residues. CDR3 sequence reads: CASRAGWEKGKLFF. CDR3 coding DNA: TGTGCCAGCAGGGCAGGGTGGGAAAAAGGGAAACTGTTTTTT.

The chain carries TRBV2 and TRBJ1-2; D might be TRBD1 (5 bases). Germline V gene data show CDR1 as SNHLY and CDR2 as FYNNEI. Trimming cost V 7 bases and J 2 bases, with 20 bases left between them. The CDR3 spans 16 residues. The CDR3 DNA sequence: TGTGCCAGCAACAGAAAGCTCGGGGGGGGAAACTATGGCTACACCTTC. Translating it yields CASNRKLGGGNYGYTF.

The chain combines TRBV23-1 with TRBJ2-7; 7 positions match TRBD1. TRBV23-1 is an ORF; its function is uncertain. J gave up 3 bases and V 6 bases, and 8 bases lay outside the gene matches. This CDR3 region has 14 residues. In nucleotides, the CDR3 is TGCGCCAGCAGCCCACGACAGGGTGTCTACGAGCAGTACTTC. Its translation is CASSPRQGVYEQYF.

V usage is TRBV7-8 and J usage is TRBJ1-1, with D unresolved. Germline V CDR1 and CDR2: SGHVS, FQNEAQ. The CDR3 has 13 amino acids. The V end lost 2 bases, the J end lost 1 base, and 5 bases lay between the germline ends. The CDR3 region is CASSLQANTEAFF. DNA of the CDR3: TGTGCCAGCAGCTTACAAGCGAACACTGAAGCTTTCTTT.

This clone appeared a single time. The chain uses TRBV5-4 and TRBJ1-3; TRBD1 agrees at 9 bases. CDR1 and CDR2 from the germline V gene are SGHNT and YYREEE (reference sequence). This CDR3 spans 14 amino acids. The junction had 2 bases not matched to a gene; V was cut back by 3 bases and J by 4 bases. In nucleotides, the CDR3 is TGTGCCAGCAGCTCAGGACAGGGGGGAAACACCATATATTTT. It translates to CASSSGQGGNTIYF.

This clone was observed a single time. This chain connects TRBV4-1 to TRBJ2-2, with D perhaps TRBD1 (5 bases). Deletions cut 0 bases from V and 6 bases from J, with 11 bases between. Germline V gene sequence: CDR1 MGHRA, CDR2 YSYEKL. The CDR3 spans 15 residues. For the CDR3, the DNA is TGCGCCAGCAGCCAAGAACGCAGGGCATCCGGGGAGCTGTTTTTT. It is translated as CASSQERRASGELFF.

The chain joins TRBV13 to TRBJ1-2; 10 bases agree with TRBD1. CDR1 is PRHDT and CDR2 is FYEKMQ in the germline V gene (reference sequence). V was pared by 3 bases and J by 4 bases, with 11 bases of the junction left unmatched. The CDR3 extends over 17 amino acids. The DNA for the CDR3 is TGTGCCAGCAGCTTTGCGGCGAGACAGGGGGCGGGCTATGGCTACACCTTC. It yields the protein CASSFAARQGAGYGYTF.

The CDR3 DNA is TGTGCCAGCAGTCGACACAGGGGACAAGAGACCCAGTACTTC. Translated, it gives CASSRHRGQETQYF. The chain has TRBV7-2 and TRBJ2-5, with 7 positions matching TRBD1. Losses at the gene ends were 6 bases for V and 2 bases for J; bases not matched to a gene: 6. The CDR3 loop spans 14 amino acids. Germline V CDR1 and CDR2: SGHTA, FQGNSA.

This clone was observed once. This chain joins TRBV7-3 and TRBJ2-5; 7 bases map to TRBD2. V dropped 5 bases and J dropped 6; count of bases not matched to a gene: 12. The germline V gene has CDR1 SGHTA and CDR2 FQGTGA. The length of the CDR3 is 15 residues. In DNA, the CDR3 is TGTGCCAGCAGCCCGGGGGGACCTTACGGGCAGACCCAGTACTTC. It translates to CASSPGGPYGQTQYF.

The chain uses TRBV5-5 and TRBJ1-2; D possibly corresponds to TRBD1 (6 bases). Germline V gives CDR1 SGHKS, CDR2 YYEKEE (reference sequence). The V end lost 2 bases, the J end lost 6 bases, and 29 bases lay between the germline ends. The CDR3 consists of 19 residues. CDR3 region: CASSFSEAGVTDIRDGYTF. The CDR3 coding sequence is TGTGCCAGCAGCTTCAGTGAGGCAGGGGTAACCGACATAAGGGATGGCTACACCTTC.

The rearrangement links TRBV7-2 to TRBJ1-5; 7 bases are shared with TRBD1. With 5 bases clipped from V and 2 bases from J, the junction kept 0 bases outside the gene matches. CDR1 and CDR2 from the germline V gene are SGHTA and FQGNSA. The CDR3 is 13 amino acids. CDR3 protein: CASSTGGNQPQHF. For the CDR3, the DNA is TGTGCCAGCAGCACAGGGGGCAATCAGCCCCAGCATTTT.

As regards this clone: Germline and junction disagree at one end, which may indicate a read error. The rearrangement links TRBV11-2 to TRBJ2-1; D gene unclear. The length of the CDR3 is 15 residues. Germline V gives CDR1 SGHAT, CDR2 FQNNGV. This CDR3 reads CASSLDSRVGNEQFF. The CDR3 coding sequence is TGTGCCAGCAGCCTAGATTCTCGGGTTGGGAATGAGCAGTTCTTC.

This chain joins TRBV7-2 and TRBJ1-2; a weak D match, TRBD1 (5 bases). V was cut by 1 base and J by 8 bases, with 11 bases left in between. CDR1 is SGHTA and CDR2 is FQGNSA in the germline V gene. This CDR3 is 13 amino acids long. CDR3 residues: CASSLVGAGGYTF. As DNA, the CDR3 is TGTGCCAGCAGCTTAGTTGGGGCGGGAGGCTACACCTTC. The full variable domain, its missing parts supplied by reference TRBV7-2 and TRBJ1-2, is GAGVSQSPSNKVTEKGKDVELRCDPISGHTALYWYRQSLGQGLEFLIYFQGNSAPDKSGLPSDRFSAERTGGSVSTLTIQRTQQEDSAVYLCASSLVGAGGYTFGSGTRLTVV.

The V gene is TRBV7-7, the J gene TRBJ2-3; a possible D gene is TRBD1 (5 bases). In germline, CDR1 is SSHAT, CDR2 FNYEAQ (reference sequence). There are 14 residues in the CDR3. CDR3 protein: CAISGLQAPDTQYF. CDR3 bases: TGTGCTATATCCGGGCTACAGGCCCCAGATACGCAGTATTTT.

As DNA, the CDR3 is TGTGCCAGCAGCCCGACCCCACAGGGGAAGCAGTACTTC. Its protein is CASSPTPQGKQYF. This rearrangement joins TRBV7-3 to TRBJ2-7, with 7 bases lining up with TRBD1. The CDR3 has 13 amino acids. The ends lost 5 bases at V and 8 bases at J; junction bases unmatched: 9. Germline-derived CDR1 and CDR2 are SGHTA and FQGTGA.